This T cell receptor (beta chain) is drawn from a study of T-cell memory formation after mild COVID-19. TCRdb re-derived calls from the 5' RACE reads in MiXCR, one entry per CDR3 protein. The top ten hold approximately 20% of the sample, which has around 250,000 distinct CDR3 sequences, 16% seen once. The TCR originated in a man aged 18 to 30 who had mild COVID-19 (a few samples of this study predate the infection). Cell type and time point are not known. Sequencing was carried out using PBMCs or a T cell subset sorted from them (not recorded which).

The CDR3 nucleotides read TGTGCCAGCAGCCCAAGGCGACAGCTTACCTATGGCTACACCTTC. It yields the protein CASSPRRQLTYGYTF. This chain connects TRBV5-6 to TRBJ1-2, with D possibly being TRBD1 (5 bases). CDR3 length: 15 amino acids. Per germline, CDR1 SGHDT and CDR2 YYEEEE. Trimming shortened V by 4 bases and J by 4 bases, and 17 bases separated the two germline ends.